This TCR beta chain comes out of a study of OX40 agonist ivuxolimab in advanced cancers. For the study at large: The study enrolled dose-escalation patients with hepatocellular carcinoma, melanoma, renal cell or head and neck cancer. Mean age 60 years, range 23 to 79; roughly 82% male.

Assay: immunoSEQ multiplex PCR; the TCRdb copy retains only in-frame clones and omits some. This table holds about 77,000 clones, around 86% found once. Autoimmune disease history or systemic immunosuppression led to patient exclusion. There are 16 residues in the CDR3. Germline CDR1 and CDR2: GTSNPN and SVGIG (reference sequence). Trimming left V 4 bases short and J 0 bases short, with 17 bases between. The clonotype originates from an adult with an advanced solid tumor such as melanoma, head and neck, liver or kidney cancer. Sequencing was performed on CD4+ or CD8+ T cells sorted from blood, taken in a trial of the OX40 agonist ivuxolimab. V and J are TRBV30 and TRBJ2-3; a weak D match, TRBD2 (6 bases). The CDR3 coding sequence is TGTGCCTGGAAGGTGCGGGAAAGAGCTAGCACAGATACGCAGTATTTT. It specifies CAWKVRERASTDTQYF.